These 29 T cell receptor beta chains came from one sample sequenced in a study of CD8+CD57+ T cells in acquired aplastic anemia. Patients who underwent sequencing had shown CD8+CD57+ cell expansion by flow cytometry. The template for TCR beta VDJ and CDR3 sequence profiling was genomic DNA. TCRdb re-analysed the reads in MiXCR, keeping a single row per CDR3 protein. The data contain approximately 57,000 distinct CDR3 sequences, approximately 50% of them singletons. Sequenced input: sorted CD4+, CD8+, or CD8+CD57+ T cells (not recorded which) from PBMCs. The receptors derive from a human donor with aplastic anemia.

This clonotype was seen many times. This rearrangement joins TRBV5-5 to TRBJ1-2, with 7 bases aligning to TRBD1. The CDR3 length is 15 residues. With V trimmed by 4 bases and J by 4 bases, 10 bases remained unmatched. Per germline, CDR1 SGHKS and CDR2 YYEKEE (reference sequence). CDR3 region: CASSLRDRDTYGYTF. The CDR3 DNA reads as TGTGCCAGCAGCCTCCGGGACAGAGATACCTATGGCTACACCTTC.

The chain has TRBV9 and TRBJ1-2; the D is unclear. Between the trimmed V and J ends, which lost 2 bases and 2 bases, there was a span of 7 bases. Germline lookup yields CDR1 SGDLS and CDR2 YYNGEE. CDR3 size: 13 residues. The CDR3 DNA follows: TGTGCCAGCAGCGTGGAGGAAAACTATGGCTACACCTTC. It encodes CASSVEENYGYTF. The full variable domain, its missing parts supplied by reference TRBV9 and TRBJ1-2, is DSGVTQTPKHLITATGQRVTLRCSPRSGDLSVYWYQQSLDQGLQFLIQYYNGEERAKGNILERFSAQQFPDLHSELNLSSLELGDSALYFCASSVEENYGYTFGSGTRLTVV.

This clonotype was counted at least ten times. J is TRBJ2-3 and V is TRBV19, with D perhaps TRBD2 (5 bases). The germline V gene has CDR1 LNHDA and CDR2 SQIVND (reference sequence). There are 15 residues in the CDR3. V dropped 3 bases and J dropped 2 bases, with 12 bases sitting between them. The CDR3 sequence: CASSMSSGATDTQYF. The CDR3 DNA reads TGTGCCAGTAGTATGAGCAGCGGAGCCACAGATACGCAGTATTTT.

The rearrangement links TRBV7-9 to TRBJ2-7, with D uncertain. CDR1 SEHNR and CDR2 FQNEAQ come from the germline V gene (reference sequence). The V end lost 5 bases, the J end lost 6 bases, and 14 bases lay between the germline ends. The CDR3 is made up of 13 amino acids. In DNA, the CDR3 is TGTGCCAGCAGCCAAGAAGATACGGGCGAGCAGTACTTC. This codes for CASSQEDTGEQYF.

The J gene is TRBJ1-5, the V gene TRBV15; unclear D gene. The V gene lost 0 bases and the J gene lost 0 bases, with 9 bases spanning the gap. Germline assignment: CDR1 LNHNV and CDR2 YYDKDF (reference sequence). The CDR3 is 16 amino acids. CDR3 nucleotide sequence: TGTGCCACCAGCAGAGAGGTAGCGAATAGCAATCAGCCCCAGCATTTT. Its translation is CATSREVANSNQPQHF. The full variable domain, with the rest looked up from reference TRBV15 and TRBJ1-5, is DAMVIQNPRYQVTQFGKPVTLSCSQTLNHNVMYWYQQKSSQAPKLLFHYYDKDFNNEADTPDNFQSRRPNTSFCFLDIRSPGLGDTAMYLCATSREVANSNQPQHFGDGTRLSIL.

By proportion, this clonotype is medium-sized. The CDR3 region is CASSPQGGTEAFF. In DNA form, the CDR3 reads TGTGCCAGCAGTCCACAGGGAGGTACTGAAGCTTTCTTT. The rearrangement links TRBV7-9 to TRBJ1-1, with D possibly matching TRBD1 (6 bases). Germline assignment: CDR1 SEHNR and CDR2 FQNEAQ (reference sequence). The V and J ends lost 6 bases and 5 bases respectively, with 13 bases between them. This CDR3 has 13 residues. Drawing the rest from reference TRBV7-9 and TRBJ1-1, the complete variable domain is DTGVSQNPRHKITKRGQNVTFRCDPISEHNRLYWYRQTLGQGPEFLTYFQNEAQLEKSRLLSDRFSAERPKGSFSTLEIQRTEQGDSAMYLCASSPQGGTEAFFGQGTRLTVV.

This clonotype has ten or more counts. This chain links TRBV9 with TRBJ1-2; tentative D call: TRBD1 (5 bases). The ends were cut back, 4 bases at V and 14 bases at J, with 15 bases in the middle. This CDR3 has 11 residues. Germline assignment: CDR1 SGDLS and CDR2 YYNGEE. The CDR3 DNA sequence: TGTGCCAGCAGCCCAAGGGACGGTGAAACCTTC. This encodes CASSPRDGETF.

This chain links TRBV9 with TRBJ2-5; the D gene is possibly TRBD1 (6 bases). The CDR3 spans 14 residues. The ends were cut back, 2 bases at V and 5 bases at J, with 13 bases in the middle. The germline CDR1 and CDR2 sequences are SGDLS and YYNGEE. In DNA form, the CDR3 reads TGTGCCAGCAGCGTGGGGGCGAGGATCGAGACCCAGTACTTC. This gives the protein CASSVGARIETQYF. The entire variable domain, with the rest obtained from reference TRBV9 and TRBJ2-5, is as follows: DSGVTQTPKHLITATGQRVTLRCSPRSGDLSVYWYQQSLDQGLQFLIQYYNGEERAKGNILERFSAQQFPDLHSELNLSSLELGDSALYFCASSVGARIETQYFGPGTRLLVL.

The CDR3 spells CSVADSRRNYGYTF. The CDR3 coding sequence is TGCAGCGTTGCGGACAGCCGACGGAACTATGGCTACACCTTC. This rearrangement joins TRBV29-1 to TRBJ1-2; tentative D call: TRBD1 (6 bases). The CDR3 consists of 14 residues. Germline-derived CDR1 and CDR2 are SQVTM and ANQGSEA. Trimming shortened V by 4 bases and J by 2 bases, and 14 bases separated the two germline ends.

About this clonotype: Sequence at one end of the junction differs from germline and may be a read error. This chain uses TRBV2 with TRBJ2-7; D remains ambiguous. The CDR3 runs to 10 residues. CDR1 and CDR2 from the germline V gene are SNHLY and FYNNEI. CDR3 coding DNA: TGTGCCAGCAGTGGGGTGTTGCCTACATTC. This encodes CASSGVLPTF.

The J gene is TRBJ1-1, the V gene TRBV4-2; D perhaps matches TRBD1 (6 bases). The V end lost 1 base, the J end lost 8 bases, and 11 bases lay between the germline ends. Germline V lookup: CDR1 LGHNA, CDR2 YNFKEQ. The CDR3 loop spans 13 amino acids. CDR3 sequence: CASSQVMDSEAFF. Written as DNA, the CDR3 is TGTGCCAGCAGCCAAGTTATGGACAGCGAAGCTTTCTTT.

The chain combines TRBV24-1 with TRBJ2-7; D remains unclear. With 5 bases removed from V and 5 bases from J, the gap between germline ends came to 12 bases. The CDR3 covers 13 residues. The germline V gene encodes CDR1 KGHDR and CDR2 SFDVKD. The CDR3 reads CATSGSSLNEQYF. The CDR3 DNA is TGTGCCACCAGTGGGTCCTCGTTAAACGAGCAGTACTTC.

This chain joins TRBV29-1 and TRBJ1-2; a weak D match, TRBD1 (5 bases). V was trimmed by 7 bases and J by 6 bases, leaving 21 bases between them. CDR1 and CDR2 from the germline V gene are SQVTM and ANQGSEA. The CDR3 extends over 14 amino acids. For the CDR3, the DNA is TGCAGCGCAGTTTCCACTCAGGGAATCCATGGCTACACCTTC. This codes for CSAVSTQGIHGYTF.

The J gene is TRBJ1-1, the V gene TRBV7-2; D is uncertain. Deletions cut 5 bases from V and 7 bases from J, with 8 bases between. This CDR3 spans 11 amino acids. The germline gives CDR1 SGHTA, CDR2 FQGNSA. The CDR3 DNA reads TGTGCCAGCAGCGCGGGCCTTGAAGCTTTCTTT. This encodes CASSAGLEAFF.

V is TRBV29-1 and J is TRBJ1-5; the D is unclear. This CDR3 has 12 residues. The ends were cut back, 4 bases at V and 5 bases at J, with 9 bases in the middle. Germline V gene sequence: CDR1 SQVTM, CDR2 ANQGSEA. CDR3 loop: CSVVGPDQPQHF. CDR3 nucleotides: TGCAGCGTTGTAGGGCCGGATCAGCCCCAGCATTTT.

J is TRBJ1-2 and V is TRBV25-1; 7 bases are shared with TRBD1. The V segment lost 1 base and the J segment 2 bases; nucleotides outside the gene matches: 10. The germline gives CDR1 MGHDK, CDR2 SYGVNS. This CDR3 has 17 residues. CDR3 sequence (DNA): TGTGCCAGCAGTGAATCCTACGGAACAGGGGAGAACTATGGCTACACCTTC. Translated: CASSESYGTGENYGYTF.

V usage is TRBV6-2 or TRBV6-3 and J usage is TRBJ1-3, with D hard to call. From germline, CDR1 is MNHEY and CDR2 SVGEGT. The CDR3 length is 16 residues. Trimming took 4 bases from V and 0 from J, leaving 13 bases between them. CDR3 region: CASSLLSGGSGNTIYF. CDR3 sequence (DNA): TGTGCCAGCAGTTTACTGTCGGGAGGCTCTGGAAACACCATATATTTT.

This rearrangement joins TRBV20-1 to TRBJ2-5, with a possible D match to TRBD1 (6 bases). Germline V gene sequence: CDR1 DFQATT, CDR2 SNEGSKA (reference sequence). Trimming stripped 3 bases from V and 7 bases from J, with 21 bases between. CDR3 length: 15 residues. CDR3 protein: CSASVSTGLGLTQYF. The CDR3 DNA reads as TGCAGTGCTAGTGTTAGTACAGGGCTCGGTTTGACCCAGTACTTC.

This clonotype has just a few counts. One base away lies a much larger clone, so this may be a sequencing read error. This chain connects TRBV13 to TRBJ1-1; TRBD1 is a possible D gene (6 bases). CDR1 and CDR2 (germline): PRHDT, FYEKMQ (reference sequence). The V end was cut by 4 bases, the J end by 4 bases, with 13 bases between. The CDR3 extends over 14 amino acids. Here the CDR3 reads CASSSTTGRTEAFF. The CDR3 DNA follows: TGTGCCAGCAGCTCTACAACAGGGCGCACTGAAGCTTTCTTT.

This chain connects TRBV11-1 to TRBJ2-7, with 8 bases that match TRBD1. Germline V lookup: CDR1 SGHAT, CDR2 FQDESV (reference sequence). The CDR3 runs to 16 residues. V trimming: 4 bases; J trimming: 2 bases; junction bases outside the gene matches: 10. The CDR3 bases are TGTGCCAGCAGCTCGCCCGGACAGGGACTTACCTACGAGCAGTACGTC. This sequence encodes CASSSPGQGLTYEQYV.

This clonotype came up many times. The genes are TRBV5-6 and TRBJ2-3; 8 bases are shared with TRBD2. The CDR3 sequence is 15 residues long. Germline assignment: CDR1 SGHDT and CDR2 YYEEEE. The V gene end was trimmed by 2 bases and the J gene end by 2 bases; junction bases not matched to a gene: 4. As DNA, the CDR3 is TGTGCCAGCAGCTTTGGCGGGGGGCACACAGATACGCAGTATTTT. This encodes CASSFGGGHTDTQYF.

The chain recombines TRBV15 with TRBJ2-7; D tentatively fits TRBD1 or TRBD2 (5 bases each). CDR1 LNHNV and CDR2 YYDKDF come from the germline V gene (reference sequence). The V end lost 3 bases, the J end lost 6 bases, and 24 bases lay between the germline ends. The length of the CDR3 is 17 residues. The CDR3 reads CATSRTNKPGPAGEQYF. CDR3 in DNA: TGTGCCACCAGCAGGACAAACAAACCGGGACCCGCCGGCGAGCAGTACTTC.

This clonotype was seen repeatedly, ten times or more. The chain carries TRBV2 and TRBJ2-1; D possibly corresponds to TRBD2 (6 bases). Germline values: CDR1 SNHLY, CDR2 FYNNEI. The CDR3 extends over 15 amino acids. Deletions cut 8 bases from V and 0 bases from J, with 14 bases between. DNA of the CDR3: TGTGCCAGCTGCGGGGCCGAAAACTCCTACAATGAGCAGTTCTTC. This codes for CASCGAENSYNEQFF.

The chain carries TRBV9 and TRBJ2-3; 8 bases map to TRBD2. Germline V gives CDR1 SGDLS, CDR2 YYNGEE. The J segment lost 2 bases and the V segment lost 0 bases, leaving 5 bases of the junction unmatched. This CDR3 has 16 residues. CDR3 residues: CASSVGAGAFTDTQYF. The CDR3 coding sequence is TGTGCCAGCAGCGTAGGAGCGGGGGCCTTCACAGATACGCAGTATTTT. Using reference TRBV9 and TRBJ2-3 for the parts outside the CDR3, the full variable domain is DSGVTQTPKHLITATGQRVTLRCSPRSGDLSVYWYQQSLDQGLQFLIQYYNGEERAKGNILERFSAQQFPDLHSELNLSSLELGDSALYFCASSVGAGAFTDTQYFGPGTRLTVL.

For the CDR3, the DNA is TGCAGCGCCCAGCGGGGGGGCCCCAATGAGCAGTTCTTC. Encoded protein: CSAQRGGPNEQFF. The chain combines TRBV29-1 with TRBJ2-1; 10 bases match TRBD2. This CDR3 comprises 13 residues. Trimming at V came to 7 bases and at J to 6 bases, leaving 6 bases not matched to a gene. Germline CDR1 reads SQVTM; CDR2 reads ANQGSEA.

The genes are TRBV29-1 and TRBJ2-1; D unclear. The CDR3 consists of 15 residues. With 2 bases removed from V and 5 bases from J, the gap between germline ends came to 16 bases. CDR1 and CDR2 (germline): SQVTM, ANQGSEA. For the CDR3, the DNA is TGCAGCGTTGAAACGGCCCACGGCCCTGACAATGAGCAGTTCTTC. As protein: CSVETAHGPDNEQFF.

The chain combines TRBV5-4 with TRBJ1-6, with 8 bases that match TRBD1. Looked up from germline, CDR1 is SGHNT and CDR2 is YYREEE (reference sequence). Trimming cost V 2 bases and J 0 bases; bases outside gene matches: 4. There are 17 residues in the CDR3. The CDR3 bases are TGTGCCAGCAGCTTCGGACAGGGCAGCTCCTATAATTCACCCCTCCACTTT. It specifies CASSFGQGSSYNSPLHF. The full variable domain, completed using reference TRBV5-4 and TRBJ1-6, is ETGVTQSPTHLIKTRGQQVTLRCSSQSGHNTVSWYQQALGQGPQFIFQYYREEENGRGNFPPRFSGLQFPNYSSELNVNALELDDSALYLCASSFGQGSSYNSPLHFGNGTRLTVT.

Details on this clonotype: Germline and junction disagree at one end, which may indicate a read error. The rearrangement links TRBV20-1 to TRBJ2-1, with 9 bases identical to TRBD2. Germline V gives CDR1 DFQATT, CDR2 SNEGSKA (reference sequence). The CDR3 extends over 16 amino acids. The CDR3 is CSARILSGGSRNEQFF. The CDR3 DNA reads TGCAGTGCTAGAATATTAAGCGGGGGGAGTAGGAATGAGCAGTTTTTC.

With regard to this clonotype: The junction shows a germline mismatch at one end, possibly a read error. The chain joins TRBV24-1 to TRBJ1-1, with unresolved D. Germline CDR1 reads KGHDR; CDR2 reads SFDVKD. CDR3 length equals 12 residues. In DNA form, the CDR3 reads TGTGCCACCAGTGATTACGAAGGACCCTCTATCTTT. Protein product: CATSDYEGPSIF.